Each of the 2 T cell receptor beta chains below was sequenced from the same sample in a study of blood T cell repertoires in COVID-19. Measured with immunoSEQ multiplex PCR; TCRdb has only the in-frame clones, and not every one. The sample has about 190,000 clones; around 80% are singletons. The sequenced sample was peripheral blood. The origin of the receptors is a woman aged 60-75 years with COVID-19, enrolled during active disease.

The CDR3 here is CACAFSGNTIYF. DNA of the CDR3: TGTGCCTGTGCGTTCTCTGGAAACACCATATATTTT. This chain joins TRBV6-5 and TRBJ1-3; D gene unclear. The CDR3 totals 12 residues. CDR1 and CDR2 from the germline V gene are MNHEY and SVGAGI. V lost 11 bases and J lost 0, with 8 bases in between.

This clone appeared a single time. V is TRBV20-1 and J is TRBJ1-2; unclear D gene. Looked up from germline, CDR1 is DFQATT and CDR2 is SNEGSKA (reference sequence). The CDR3 runs 14 residues. V was shortened by 3 bases and J by 3 bases, with 14 bases between the two germline ends. CDR3 protein: CSASKGRSYYGYTF. CDR3 DNA: TGCAGTGCTAGTAAAGGGAGGAGTTACTATGGCTACACCTTC.